The rows below give T cell receptor beta chains drawn from one sample of a study of beta chain features in type 1 diabetes. Repertoires were generated with immunoSEQ multiplex PCR, while TCRdb's copy carries only in-frame clones and drops some. The profile shows more than 300,000 clones, 8% of them singletons. Sequenced input: central memory CD4+ T cells from blood. The receptors were gathered from a woman younger than 30 in good health. CDR3s include the opening cysteine and the closing phenylalanine or tryptophan. D genes are given only for firm matches. A row's size may be missing; if present it is once, few, many or a size class.

>TRBJ2-5|few|.|TRBV29-1
CSVEIGETQYF
TGCAGCGTTGAAATTGGAGAGACCCAGTACTTC
>TRBJ1-5|.|.|TRBV6-5
CASSSLGEGAQPQHF
TGTGCCAGCAGTTCCCTGGGGGAGGGTGCTCAGCCCCAGCATTTT
>TRBJ2-3|few|.|TRBV7-3
CASRTPLTGALTDTQYF
TGTGCCAGCAGAACACCCCTGACTGGAGCCCTCACAGATACGCAGTATTTT
>TRBJ2-3|few|TRBD2|TRBV7-8
CASRDRLAGVTDTQYF
TGTGCCAGTAGAGACCGGCTAGCGGGAGTAACAGATACGCAGTATTTT
>TRBJ1-2|few|.|TRBV11-2
CASSFQTNYGYTF
TGTGCCAGCAGCTTCCAAACTAACTATGGCTACACCTTC
>TRBJ2-7|.|.|TRBV4-2
CASSQDQGSEQYF
TGTGCCAGCAGCCAAGATCAAGGGTCCGAGCAGTACTTC
>TRBJ2-5|few|.|TRBV20-1
CSARQLGQYF
TGCAGTGCTAGACAACTTGGCCAGTACTTC
>TRBJ2-1|many|.|TRBV11-1
CASSQLASSQFF
TGTGCCAGCAGCCAGCTAGCGTCGTCCCAGTTCTTC
>TRBJ2-3|few|.|TRBV7-2
CASSRLSWETDTQYF
TGTGCCAGCAGCCGTTTGAGTTGGGAAACAGATACGCAGTATTTT
>TRBJ2-5|few|TRBD2|TRBV10-3
CAIGTSQETQYF
TGTGCCATCGGGACTAGTCAAGAGACCCAGTACTTC
>TRBJ2-5|.|.|TRBV7-2
CASSLAWSETQYF
TGTGCCAGCAGCTTAGCGTGGTCGGAGACCCAGTACTTC
>TRBJ2-3|many|.|TRBV18
CASSPTPDTQYF
TGTGCCAGCTCACCTACGCCGGATACGCAGTATTTT
>TRBJ2-1|.|.|TRBV5-1
CASSLGQTNNEQFF
TGCGCCAGCAGCTTGGGACAGACCAACAATGAGCAGTTCTTC
>TRBJ2-5|many|.|TRBV2
CASSALQETQYF
TGTGCCAGCAGCGCCCTCCAAGAGACCCAGTACTTC
>TRBJ2-1|many|.|TRBV10-3
CAISPGPQVNEQFF
TGTGCCATCAGTCCGGGCCCACAGGTGAATGAGCAGTTCTTC
>TRBJ2-3|.|.|TRBV5-4
CASSLDSGHPGGTDTQYF
TGTGCCAGCAGCTTGGACAGCGGCCACCCTGGGGGGACAGATACGCAGTATTTT
>TRBJ1-5|many|.|TRBV4-3
CASSQEHGNQPQHF
TGCGCCAGCAGCCAAGAACACGGGAATCAGCCCCAGCATTTT
>TRBJ1-2|few|TRBD1|TRBV28
CASRPGQSYGYTF
TGTGCCAGCAGGCCGGGACAGAGTTATGGCTACACCTTC
>TRBJ2-1|few|TRBD2|TRBV4-3
CASSQEGGSYNEQFF
TGCGCCAGCAGCCAAGAGGGCGGGAGTTACAATGAGCAGTTCTTC
>TRBJ1-3|.|TRBD1|TRBV6-5
CASSPQGARNTIYF
TGTGCCAGCAGCCCACAGGGGGCCAGAAACACCATATATTTT
>TRBJ2-2|many|.|TRBV2
CASSAGGGNTGELFF
TGTGCCAGCAGTGCCGGTGGGGGGAACACCGGGGAGCTGTTTTTT
>TRBJ2-7|few|.|TRBV29-1
CSACQLETCFYEQYF
TGCAGCGCTTGTCAACTAGAAACGTGTTTCTACGAGCAGTACTTC
>TRBJ2-2|many|.|TRBV7-8
CASSLERIGTGELFF
TGTGCCAGCAGCTTAGAAAGGATTGGTACCGGGGAGCTGTTTTTT